This entry describes one T cell receptor (beta chain). Libraries were prepared by immunoSEQ multiplex PCR; TCRdb keeps only in-frame clonotypes and omits some of them. Of over 130,000 clones in the sample, around 90% were seen once. Germline V gene sequence: CDR1 SGHRS, CDR2 YFSETQ. This CDR3 comprises 19 residues. V was pared by 3 bases and J by 7 bases, with 28 bases between. These data originate in a study of T cell responses to AZD1222 COVID-19 vaccine. The TCR was taken from an adult in good health. The specimen comprised peripheral blood, sampled on day 0 of AZD1222 vaccination. V and J are TRBV5-1 and TRBJ1-4; TRBD1 is a possible D gene (6 bases). The CDR3 reads CASSSPPGTSTRGGEKLFF. The CDR3, as DNA: TGCGCCAGCAGCTCACCCCCCGGGACATCCACTCGGGGTGGTGAAAAACTGTTTTTT. The full variable domain, rest sourced from reference TRBV5-1 and TRBJ1-4, is KAGVTQTPRYLIKTRGQQVTLSCSPISGHRSVSWYQQTPGQGLQFLFEYFSETQRNKGNFPGRFSGRQFSNSRSEMNVSTLELGDSALYLCASSSPPGTSTRGGEKLFFGSGTQLSVL.